The 5 T cell receptor beta chains reported below all come from one sample, sequenced in a study of blood T cell repertoires in COVID-19 (dated by TCRdb to the early 2020s). Receptors were amplified or captured by the immunoSEQ multiplex PCR assay. TCRdb holds this immuneACCESS table with in-frame rearrangements only. Some clones are missing; in checked studies, unresolved V genes explain under half, and the rest has no known cause. The sample profile shows around 46,000 clones; 70% to 90% of them were found once. Of the sample, about 15% is held by the ten largest clones. Sequencing was done on a sample of peripheral blood. These receptors all come from a human donor in a cohort sampled during active COVID-19. The donor label of this sample is uncertain.

This rearrangement joins TRBV30 to TRBJ1-5; D not certain. The CDR3 extends over 15 amino acids. The V end was cut by 2 bases, the J end by 6 bases, with 17 bases between. CDR1 is GTSNPN and CDR2 is SVGIG in the germline V gene (reference sequence). The CDR3 nucleotides read TGTGCCTGGAGTACCCTAGCGGGGTCGGCTCAGCCCCAGCATTTT. Encoded protein: CAWSTLAGSAQPQHF.

This clone was picked up one time. This chain joins TRBV12-2 and TRBJ1-3. TRBV12-2 is a recognized pseudogene. This CDR3 comprises 21 residues. The CDR3 protein is CASRLARSLNGGGLSGNTIYF. Written as DNA, the CDR3 is TGTGCAAGTCGCTTAGCGCGTTCCCTCAACGGGGGGGGATTATCGGGAAACACCATATATTTT.

The chain links TRBV5-6 to TRBJ2-1; TRBD2 might be the D (5 bases). Germline-derived CDR1 and CDR2 are SGHDT and YYEEEE. The CDR3 spans 15 residues. The V gene lost 2 bases and the J gene lost 6 bases, with 15 bases spanning the gap. In nucleotides, the CDR3 is TGTGCCAGCAGCTTAGGGCTAGCCCCCCTCAATGAGCAGTTCTTC. It encodes CASSLGLAPLNEQFF.

This sequence joins TRBV12-3 or TRBV12-4 and TRBJ1-5; D unclear. The CDR3 is made up of 13 amino acids. V was shortened by 6 bases and J by 2 bases, with 8 bases between the two germline ends. The CDR3 loop is CASSRPGNQPQHF. CDR3 coding DNA: TGTGCCAGCAGCCGCCCGGGCAATCAGCCCCAGCATTTT.

This clone was detected once. The chain employs TRBV5-5 and TRBJ1-4; tentatively, D is TRBD1 (6 bases). This CDR3 region has 13 residues. Germline CDR1 is SGHKS and CDR2 is YYEKEE (reference sequence). Trimming stripped 5 bases from V and 3 bases from J, with 8 bases between. CDR3 sequence (DNA): TGTGCCAGCAGTAGACAGGCTAATGAAAAACTGTTTTTT. This sequence encodes CASSRQANEKLFF. Combining the CDR3 with reference TRBV5-5 and TRBJ1-4 gives the whole variable domain DAGVTQSPTHLIKTRGQQVTLRCSPISGHKSVSWYQQVLGQGPQFIFQYYEKEERGRGNFPDRFSARQFPNYSSELNVNALLLGDSALYLCASSRQANEKLFFGSGTQLSVL.